These T cell receptor beta chains were read from a single sample in a study of blood T cells in healthy people across ages. TCRdb called the 5' RACE reads again in MiXCR, with one record for every CDR3 protein. There are about 800,000 distinct CDR3 sequences in the sample; around 25% occur only once, and approximately 3.7% lies in the top ten. The sample also formed part of further work on T cells of mothers and their children.

The specimen sequenced was blood. These receptors originate from a boy aged 5-17 years in good health. CDR3s include the opening cysteine and the closing phenylalanine or tryptophan. A D gene is named only where the DNA matches it firmly. Part of the rows lack a size; the others show once, few, many or a class for expanded clones.

>TRBV3-1|-|-|TRBJ1-1
TGTGCCAGCAGCCCAAGTACAGGGCCCGGGACTGAAGCTTTCTTT
CASSPSTGPGTEAFF
>TRBV20-1|-|few|TRBJ2-7
TGCAGTGCTAGAGATGCCTTGTTAGAGCAGTACTTC
CSARDALLEQYF
>TRBV4-2|TRBD1|-|TRBJ1-2
TGTGCCAGCAGCCAAGCGGATGCAAGGGGGCCTCGAGGCTACACCTTC
CASSQADARGPRGYTF
>TRBV18|-|-|TRBJ2-3
TGTGCCAGCTCACCACTGGACTCTACCTGGGCGGCAGACACGCAGTATTTT
CASSPLDSTWAADTQYF
>TRBV5-6|-|-|TRBJ2-4
TGTGCCAGCAGCTCCCTCTCCCACTTGGTTCAGTACTTC
CASSSLSHLVQYF
>TRBV20-1|-|-|TRBJ1-4
TGCAGTGCCGGGACGGCTGCAACTAATGAAAAACTGTTTTTT
CSAGTAATNEKLFF
>TRBV20-1|TRBD1|few|TRBJ2-7
TGCAGTGCTAGGGGGAGGACAGGGACCTACGAGCAGTACTTC
CSARGRTGTYEQYF
>TRBV6-5|TRBD2|-|TRBJ2-1
TGTGCCAGCAGCGGACTAGCGGGAGAAGCTGAGCAGTTCTTC
CASSGLAGEAEQFF
>TRBV7-9|-|-|TRBJ1-1
TGTGCCAGCAGCTTGCGGGGGAGAACAAACACTGAAGCTTTCTTT
CASSLRGRTNTEAFF
>TRBV20-1|-|-|TRBJ1-2
TGCAGTGCTAGAGTACCCACAGAGAATGGCTACACCTTC
CSARVPTENGYTF
>TRBV28|TRBD2|-|TRBJ2-1
TGTGCCAGCAGCAATCCCTTAGCGGGCTTATCCTACAATGAGCAGTTCTTC
CASSNPLAGLSYNEQFF
>TRBV28|TRBD2|-|TRBJ2-5
TGTGCCAGCAGATTCGCACTAGCGGGGGAGACCCAGTACTTC
CASRFALAGETQYF
>TRBV4-3|-|-|TRBJ2-7
TGCGCCAGCAGCCAGGTCCAGGTAGGGGGACCTTACTACGAGCAGTACTTC
CASSQVQVGGPYYEQYF
>TRBV20-1|TRBD2|few|TRBJ2-7
TGCAGTGCGTTAGCGGGAGGCCGCGGGTGGGGTACCTACGAGCAGTACTTC
CSALAGGRGWGTYEQYF
>TRBV4-1|-|-|TRBJ2-4
TGCGCCAGCAGCCAAGTGCAGCGAATTCGAGCCAAAAACATTCAGTACTTC
CASSQVQRIRAKNIQYF
>TRBV19|TRBD1|few|TRBJ2-7
TGTGCCAGTAGCCCGGGACAGGGGGACTACGAGCAGTACTTC
CASSPGQGDYEQYF
>TRBV4-3|-|few|TRBJ2-3
TGCGCCAGCAGCCAAGATCGGGGCAGGGCAGGGGATACGCAGTATTTT
CASSQDRGRAGDTQYF
>TRBV7-3|TRBD2|few|TRBJ2-3
TGTGCCAGCAGCCCGGTGGGGGGGACAGATACGCAGTATTTT
CASSPVGGTDTQYF
>TRBV9|-|few|TRBJ2-1
TGTGCCAGCAGCGTAGCTCCGAGTACGGACAATGAGCAGTTCTTC
CASSVAPSTDNEQFF
>TRBV9|TRBD2|-|TRBJ2-5
TGTGCCAGCGGGGGGGAGGGAGAGACCCAGTACTTC
CASGGEGETQYF
>TRBV10-3|-|few|TRBJ2-5
TGTGCCACAACAGAGACAGATCAAGAGACCCAGTACTTC
CATTETDQETQYF
>TRBV4-3|-|-|TRBJ2-7
TGCGCCAGCAGCCAAGAAGCGGACCTAAGCTACGAGCAGTACTTC
CASSQEADLSYEQYF
>TRBV7-2|TRBD1|-|TRBJ2-7
TGTGCCAGCAGCTTATACGGACAGGGCCCCTACTACGAGCAGTACTTC
CASSLYGQGPYYEQYF
>TRBV4-3|TRBD2|-|TRBJ2-1
TGCGCCAGCAGCTCCGGGACTACCTCCTACAATGAGCAGCTCTTC
CASSSGTTSYNEQLF
>TRBV7-6|TRBD1|-|TRBJ1-2
TGTGCCAGCAGCTTATCGGGACAGGGAGATGGCTACACCTTC
CASSLSGQGDGYTF
>TRBV11-2|-|-|TRBJ1-1
TGTGCCAACAGCTTAGACTTTTCCTCCGAAGCTTTCTTT
CANSLDFSSEAFF
>TRBV2|TRBD2|few|TRBJ2-5
TGTGCCAGCAGGCGGACTAGCGGGGTCGAGACCCAGTACTTC
CASRRTSGVETQYF
>TRBV9|TRBD2|-|TRBJ2-3
TGTGCCAGCAGCAAATCGGGACTAGCGGGAGGGACAGATACGCAGTATTTT
CASSKSGLAGGTDTQYF
>TRBV7-9|TRBD1|-|TRBJ2-7
TGTGCCAGCAGCCCAAGGGACAGGACCTACGAGCAGTACTTC
CASSPRDRTYEQYF
>TRBV5-1|TRBD1|-|TRBJ2-3
TGCGCCAGCAGCTCCACTGGGACAGGGGTACAAGATACGCAGTATTTT
CASSSTGTGVQDTQYF
>TRBV7-9|-|few|TRBJ2-7
TGTGCCAGCAGCTTTTTGACACCCCACGAGCAGTACTTC
CASSFLTPHEQYF
>TRBV6-5|-|few|TRBJ1-4
TGTGCCAGCAGACGCGTGGGGATCAATGAAAAACTGTTTTTT
CASRRVGINEKLFF
>TRBV10-3|TRBD2|few|TRBJ2-3
TGTGCCATCGAAGCGGGAGAAGGGACAGATACGCAGTATTTT
CAIEAGEGTDTQYF
>TRBV28|TRBD1|few|TRBJ2-7
TGTGCCAGCAGTTTGTTGGGACAGGGGGACGAGCAGTACTTC
CASSLLGQGDEQYF
>TRBV4-3|-|few|TRBJ2-7
TGCGCCAGCAGCCAAGATATTTGGTCTTCACGCTCCTACGAGCAGTACTTC
CASSQDIWSSRSYEQYF
>TRBV29-1|-|-|TRBJ2-4
TGCAGCTCGACAGGTTTTGAGAACATTCAGTACTTC
CSSTGFENIQYF
>TRBV9|-|few|TRBJ1-1
TGTGCCAGCAAGGCAGGGCTGAACACTGAAGCTTTCTTT
CASKAGLNTEAFF
>TRBV6-1|-|-|TRBJ1-6
TGTGCCAGCAGTGAGGTCAGGCAGCCTAATTCACCCCTCCACTTT
CASSEVRQPNSPLHF
>TRBV5-5|-|many|TRBJ2-5
TGTGCCAGCAGCCCCGGGGCCGAAGAGACCCAGTACTTC
CASSPGAEETQYF
>TRBV4-1|-|-|TRBJ2-1
TGCGCCAGCAGCCAGGCCTTCCGACTGACCTCCTACAATGAGCAGTTCTTC
CASSQAFRLTSYNEQFF